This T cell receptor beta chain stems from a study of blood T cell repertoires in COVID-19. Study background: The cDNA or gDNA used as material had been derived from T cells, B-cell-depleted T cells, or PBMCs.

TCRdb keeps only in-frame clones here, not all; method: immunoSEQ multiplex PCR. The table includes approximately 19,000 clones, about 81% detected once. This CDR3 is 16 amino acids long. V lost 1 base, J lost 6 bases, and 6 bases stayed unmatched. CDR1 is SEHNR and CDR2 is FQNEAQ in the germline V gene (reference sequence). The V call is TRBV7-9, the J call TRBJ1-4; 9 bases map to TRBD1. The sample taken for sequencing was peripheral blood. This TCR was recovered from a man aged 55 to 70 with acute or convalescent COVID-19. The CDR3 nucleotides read TGTGCCAGCAGCTTAGTTCGAGACAGGGGGGATGAAAAACTGTTTTTT. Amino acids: CASSLVRDRGDEKLFF. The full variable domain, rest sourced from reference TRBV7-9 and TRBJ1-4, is DTGVSQNPRHKITKRGQNVTFRCDPISEHNRLYWYRQTLGQGPEFLTYFQNEAQLEKSRLLSDRFSAERPKGSFSTLEIQRTEQGDSAMYLCASSLVRDRGDEKLFFGSGTQLSVL.